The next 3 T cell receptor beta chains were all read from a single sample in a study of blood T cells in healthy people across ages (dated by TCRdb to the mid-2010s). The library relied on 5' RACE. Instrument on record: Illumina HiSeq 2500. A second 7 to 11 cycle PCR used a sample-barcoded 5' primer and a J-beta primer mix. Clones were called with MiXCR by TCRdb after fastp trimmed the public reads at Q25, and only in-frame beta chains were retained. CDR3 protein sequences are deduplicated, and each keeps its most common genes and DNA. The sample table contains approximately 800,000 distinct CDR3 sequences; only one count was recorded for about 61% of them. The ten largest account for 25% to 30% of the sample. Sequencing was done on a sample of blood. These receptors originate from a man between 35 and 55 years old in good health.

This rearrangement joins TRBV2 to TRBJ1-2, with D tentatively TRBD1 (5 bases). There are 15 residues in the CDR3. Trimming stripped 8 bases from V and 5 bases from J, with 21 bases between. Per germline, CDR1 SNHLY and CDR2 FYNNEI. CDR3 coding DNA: TGTGCCAGCTCAGAAGGGACGCTTACGGGATATGGCTACACCTTC. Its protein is CASSEGTLTGYGYTF.

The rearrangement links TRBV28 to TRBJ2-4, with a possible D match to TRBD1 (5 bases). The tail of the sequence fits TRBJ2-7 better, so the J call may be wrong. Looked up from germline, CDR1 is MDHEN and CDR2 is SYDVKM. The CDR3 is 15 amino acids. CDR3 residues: CASSTEQVPPYEQYF. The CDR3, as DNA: TGTGCCAGCAGTACCGAACAGGTCCCCCCCTACGAGCAGTACTTC.

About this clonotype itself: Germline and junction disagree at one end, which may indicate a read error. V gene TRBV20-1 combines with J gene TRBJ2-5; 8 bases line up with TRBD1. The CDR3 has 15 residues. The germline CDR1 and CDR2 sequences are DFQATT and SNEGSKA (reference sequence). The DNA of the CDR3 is TGCAGTGCTAGCGAGTCAGGGGGCGGGAAAGAGACCCAGAACTTC. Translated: CSASESGGGKETQNF.